A single sample is the source of the 21 T cell receptor beta chains below, sequenced in a study of OX40 agonist ivuxolimab in advanced cancers. Profiled with immunoSEQ multiplex PCR; TCRdb holds only in-frame clones, not every one. The sample has about 79,000 clones; about 90% are singletons. The specimen comprised CD4+ or CD8+ T cells sorted from blood, sampled in a trial of the OX40 agonist ivuxolimab. The receptors shown here come from an adult with an advanced solid tumor such as melanoma, head and neck, liver or kidney cancer.

The gene calls are TRBV28 and TRBJ1-4; 8 bases map to TRBD1. CDR1 and CDR2 (germline): MDHEN, SYDVKM. The CDR3 is 14 amino acids. V shed 10 bases and J 7 bases; nucleotides not matched to a gene: 11. CDR3 sequence: CATYRTGTGEKLFF. The CDR3 DNA reads TGTGCCACCTACCGGACAGGGACGGGTGAAAAACTGTTTTTT.

The V call is TRBV19, the J call TRBJ1-5; D uncertain. CDR1 and CDR2 (germline): LNHDA, SQIVND (reference sequence). This CDR3 has 13 residues. Between the trimmed V and J ends, which lost 7 bases and 0 bases, there was a span of 7 bases. DNA for the CDR3: TGTGCCAGTAAACTATATAGCAATCAGCCCCAGCATTTT. Translation: CASKLYSNQPQHF.

This sequence joins TRBV5-6 and TRBJ1-4; D possibly corresponds to TRBD1 (6 bases). Deletions cut 2 bases from V and 1 base from J, with 18 bases between. Per the germline V gene, CDR1 is SGHDT and CDR2 is YYEEEE. The CDR3 loop spans 18 amino acids. CDR3 region: CASSFRPDGGQTNEKLFF. The CDR3 nucleotides read TGTGCCAGCAGCTTCCGGCCCGACGGGGGACAAACTAATGAAAAACTGTTTTTT.

The V call is TRBV2, the J call TRBJ2-7; tentatively, D is TRBD1 (6 bases). There are 15 residues in the CDR3. Germline assignment: CDR1 SNHLY and CDR2 FYNNEI. The V end lost 6 bases, the J end lost 3 bases, and 18 bases lay between the germline ends. CDR3 nucleotides: TGTGCCAGCAGAGCTTCGGGACACAAGAACTACGAGCAGTACTTC. Residues: CASRASGHKNYEQYF. The complete variable domain, with remaining parts taken from reference TRBV2 and TRBJ2-7, reads EPEVTQTPSHQVTQMGQEVILRCVPISNHLYFYWYRQILGQKVEFLVSFYNNEISEKSEIFDDQFSVERPDGSNFTLKIRSTKLEDSAMYFCASRASGHKNYEQYFGPGTRLTVT.

V gene TRBV11-3 combines with J gene TRBJ2-1; possibly TRBD2 for D (6 bases). V lost 1 base, J lost 7 bases, and 11 bases lay in between. The germline gives CDR1 SGHNT, CDR2 YENEEA. The CDR3 spans 14 residues. Here the CDR3 DNA reads TGTGCCAGCAGCTTAGGGACCGGAGGGAATGAGCAGTTCTTC. Its protein product is CASSLGTGGNEQFF.

This chain links TRBV18 with TRBJ2-2; tentatively, D is TRBD2 (5 bases). The V gene lost 2 bases and the J gene lost 3 bases, with 13 bases spanning the gap. The CDR3 has 16 residues. Per germline, CDR1 KGHSH and CDR2 LQKENI. CDR3 amino acids: CASSPTTPSYTGELFF. Here the CDR3 DNA reads TGTGCCAGCTCACCAACCACCCCTAGCTACACCGGGGAGCTGTTTTTT.

The gene calls are TRBV15 and TRBJ2-3; 9 bases are shared with TRBD1. With 1 base clipped from V and 1 base from J, the junction kept 12 bases outside the gene matches. The CDR3 runs 19 residues. Germline V gives CDR1 LNHNV, CDR2 YYDKDF (reference sequence). For the CDR3, the DNA is TGTGCCACCAGCAGAGTTGGGACAGGGACCCTCTTGCGCACAGATACGCAGTATTTT. It translates to CATSRVGTGTLLRTDTQYF.

The rearrangement joins TRBV5-1 to TRBJ1-2; D is unresolved. V was clipped by 1 base and J by 8 bases, with 9 bases between them. CDR3 length: 12 residues. Germline V gene lookup returns CDR1 SGHRS and CDR2 YFSETQ. The CDR3 nucleotides read TGCGCCAGCAGCTTGCAGAGAGGGGGCTACACCTTC. It specifies CASSLQRGGYTF.

The chain combines TRBV10-3 with TRBJ1-2, with 8 bases aligning to TRBD1. In germline, CDR1 is ENHRY, CDR2 SYGVKD. Trimming cost V 4 bases and J 2 bases; bases outside gene matches: 6. This CDR3 has 15 amino acids. The CDR3 protein is CAISAQGDGNYGYTF. The CDR3 region has the DNA TGTGCCATCAGTGCACAGGGGGACGGGAACTATGGCTACACCTTC.

The V gene is TRBV11-2, the J gene TRBJ2-1; 14 bases line up with TRBD2. The CDR3 has 19 residues. V shed 4 bases and J 4 bases; nucleotides not matched to a gene: 12. Germline V gene data show CDR1 as SGHAT and CDR2 as FQNNGV. CDR3 DNA sequence: TGTGCCAGCAGCTCTCCGGGACTAGCGGGGGAGTTTCCTTACAATGAGCAGTTCTTC. This gives the protein CASSSPGLAGEFPYNEQFF.

The rearrangement uses TRBV27 and TRBJ2-2; D tentatively fits TRBD1 or TRBD2 (5 bases each). Trimming took off 2 bases at V and 2 bases at J, with 12 bases between the two ends. The CDR3 totals 16 residues. CDR1 is MNHEY, CDR2 SMNVEV, per germline (reference sequence). The CDR3 sequence is CASSLGWGRNTGELFF. CDR3 sequence (DNA): TGTGCCAGCAGTTTAGGTTGGGGGAGAAACACCGGGGAGCTGTTTTTT.

J is TRBJ2-7 and V is TRBV5-6; D gene uncertain. V lost 3 bases and J lost 0, with 7 bases in between. The CDR3 consists of 13 residues. The germline CDR1 and CDR2 sequences are SGHDT and YYEEEE. CDR3 DNA: TGTGCCAGCAGCTGGACCCGCTCCTACGAGCAGTACTTC. It translates to CASSWTRSYEQYF. Full variable domain (remainder filled in from reference TRBV5-6 and TRBJ2-7): DAGVTQSPTHLIKTRGQQVTLRCSPKSGHDTVSWYQQALGQGPQFIFQYYEEEERQRGNFPDRFSGHQFPNYSSELNVNALLLGDSALYLCASSWTRSYEQYFGPGTRLTVT.

V is TRBV19 and J is TRBJ1-5; TRBD1 aligns across 7 bases. The V gene's germline CDR1 is LNHDA and CDR2 SQIVND (reference sequence). With 5 bases clipped from V and 5 bases from J, the junction kept 9 bases outside the gene matches. The CDR3 length is 15 residues. The CDR3 loop reads CASSPMGGGDQPQHF. The CDR3 DNA follows: TGTGCCAGTAGTCCTATGGGAGGGGGCGATCAGCCCCAGCATTTT.

The CDR3 is CASSRDRGNSPLHF. The CDR3 DNA follows: TGCGCCAGCAGTCGGGACAGGGGGAATTCACCCCTCCACTTT. This chain connects TRBV4-1 to TRBJ1-6; the match to TRBD1 covers 11 bases. The CDR3 spans 14 residues. V was pared by 6 bases and J by 7 bases, with 2 bases of the junction left unmatched. The germline V gene has CDR1 MGHRA and CDR2 YSYEKL.

This rearrangement joins TRBV11-2 to TRBJ1-2; D not resolved. Trimming left V 4 bases short and J 2 bases short, with 17 bases between. The CDR3 is 16 residues long. The V gene's germline CDR1 is SGHAT and CDR2 FQNNGV. CDR3 sequence reads: CASSSAGSGVNYGYTF. DNA of the CDR3: TGTGCCAGCAGCTCAGCCGGGTCCGGTGTAAACTATGGCTACACCTTC.

The chain has TRBV29-1 and TRBJ2-3; 11 nucleotides match TRBD2. From germline, CDR1 is SQVTM and CDR2 ANQGSEA. V lost 7 bases to trimming and J lost 0 bases; unmatched junction nucleotides: 6. The CDR3 sequence is 15 residues long. For the CDR3, the DNA is TGCAGCGCAATAGGACTAGCGGGCAGCACAGATACGCAGTATTTT. Protein sequence: CSAIGLAGSTDTQYF.

The rearrangement links TRBV7-9 to TRBJ2-5, with no clear D. Trimming removed 4 bases from V and 3 bases from J, with 12 bases in between. There are 14 residues in the CDR3. Germline assignment: CDR1 SEHNR and CDR2 FQNEAQ (reference sequence). CDR3 loop: CASSWGQSEETQYF. DNA for the CDR3: TGTGCCAGCAGCTGGGGTCAGTCCGAAGAGACCCAGTACTTC.

The sample holds one count of this clone. The chain joins TRBV29-1 to TRBJ1-6; no reliable D call. V gave up 4 bases and J gave up 6 bases, with 10 bases separating them. Germline V gives CDR1 SQVTM, CDR2 ANQGSEA. CDR3 size: 13 residues. CDR3 sequence: CSVVSGINSPLHF. DNA of the CDR3: TGCAGCGTTGTTTCGGGCATTAATTCACCCCTCCACTTT.

A word on this clone: The junction departs from germline at one end; a sequencing error may be responsible. This CDR3 is also generated by other DNA sequences in the sample. The V call is TRBV19, the J call TRBJ2-2; TRBD1 aligns across 9 bases. From germline, CDR1 is LNHDA and CDR2 SQIVND (reference sequence). This CDR3 spans 15 amino acids. The CDR3 DNA reads as TGTGCCAGTAGTATCAACAGGGGGCCAACCGGGGAACTGTTTTTT. Translation: CASSINRGPTGELFF.

The chain uses TRBV10-2 and TRBJ1-6; D unclear. Trimming stripped 4 bases from V and 6 bases from J, with 1 base between. The CDR3 extends over 11 amino acids. Germline CDR1 reads WSHSY; CDR2 reads SAAADI. CDR3 sequence: CASSGNSPLHF. DNA of the CDR3: TGCGCCAGCAGTGGTAATTCACCCCTCCACTTT.

The J gene is TRBJ2-2, the V gene TRBV7-9, with TRBD2 identical over 7 bases. Germline V gives CDR1 SEHNR, CDR2 FQNEAQ (reference sequence). Trimming removed 5 bases from V and 2 bases from J; junction bases left unmatched: 5. The CDR3 spans 15 residues. CDR3 sequence (DNA): TGTGCCAGCAGCCCAAGCGGGGATAACACCGGGGAGCTGTTTTTT. This encodes CASSPSGDNTGELFF.